Presented here are 17 T cell receptor beta chains from one specimen sequenced in a study of cytomegalovirus exposure and HLA in healthy donors. The study ran its PCR with 60 Vbeta and 13 Jbeta primers. The repertoire was sequenced with immunoSEQ multiplex PCR; TCRdb's copy has only in-frame clones and lacks some. The sample lists over 150,000 clones, 80% to 90% seen once, with under 2% in the top ten. The sequenced sample was PBMCs. These receptors were collected from a woman between 18 and 29 years old in good health and CMV-seronegative.

This clone was recorded once. The same CDR3 can be traced to other DNA sequences in this sample. This sequence joins TRBV29-1 and TRBJ1-2; D call uncertain. V lost 6 bases and J 7 bases, leaving 12 bases between the germline ends. Germline V gene lookup returns CDR1 SQVTM and CDR2 ANQGSEA. This CDR3 has 11 residues. CDR3 DNA: TGCAGCGTCTCGCGTTTCGGTGGCTACACCTTC. Its protein is CSVSRFGGYTF.

Turning to this clone: At one end, the junction sequence differs from germline, possibly due to a read error. This chain uses TRBV7-9 with TRBJ2-7; D gene uncertain. CDR3 size: 12 residues. Germline CDR1 and CDR2: SEHNR and FQNEAQ (reference sequence). The CDR3 sequence is CSSTPWPYEQYF. DNA for the CDR3: TGTTCCAGCACTCCCTGGCCCTACGAGCAGTACTTC. The full variable domain, in which reference TRBV7-9 and TRBJ2-7 provide the parts outside the CDR3, is DTGVSQNPRHKITKRGQNVTFRCDPISEHNRLYWYRQTLGQGPEFLTYFQNEAQLEKSRLLSDRFSAERPKGSFSTLEIQRTEQGDSAMYLCSSTPWPYEQYFGPGTRLTVT.

V usage is TRBV30 and J usage is TRBJ2-6, with 7 positions matching TRBD2. The CDR3 has 18 amino acids. Germline V gene lookup returns CDR1 GTSNPN and CDR2 SVGIG (reference sequence). Losses at the gene ends were 8 bases for V and 2 bases for J; bases not matched to a gene: 18. The CDR3 DNA follows: TGTGCCGGAAAGCGGGAAAAGAGTTGGGCCCCTGGGGCCAACGTCCTGACTTTC. As protein: CAGKREKSWAPGANVLTF.

The sample holds a few counts of this clone. The J gene is TRBJ2-7, the V gene TRBV10-3, with 8 bases identical to TRBD2. The length of the CDR3 is 15 residues. Germline-derived CDR1 and CDR2 are ENHRY and SYGVKD. V shed 1 base, J shed 3 bases, and the junction held 5 bases outside the gene matches. As DNA, the CDR3 is TGTGCCATCAGTGAGTTCAGCGGGAGACACTACGAGCAGTACTTC. This translates into CAISEFSGRHYEQYF.

The chain employs TRBV27 and TRBJ1-5; 7 nucleotides align to TRBD1. Germline CDR1 and CDR2: MNHEY and SMNVEV (reference sequence). This CDR3 contains 15 residues. The V gene end was trimmed by 1 base and the J gene end by 7 bases; junction bases not matched to a gene: 7. The CDR3 sequence: CASSLFYRGGQPQHF. Here the CDR3 DNA reads TGTGCCAGCAGTTTATTCTACAGGGGCGGCCAGCCCCAGCATTTT.

This sequence joins TRBV9 and TRBJ1-3, with D tentatively TRBD1 (6 bases). V was shortened by 3 bases and J by 0 bases, with 16 bases between the two germline ends. CDR3 length: 17 amino acids. CDR1 and CDR2 (germline): SGDLS, YYNGEE. The CDR3 region is CASSAAPGADSGNTIYF. The CDR3 DNA follows: TGTGCCAGCAGCGCCGCCCCAGGGGCAGACTCTGGAAACACCATATATTTT.

V and J are TRBV2 and TRBJ2-7, with TRBD1 matching 9 bases. Per germline, CDR1 SNHLY and CDR2 FYNNEI. The CDR3 is 15 residues long. Unmatched junction bases numbered 7, after V lost 6 bases and J lost 1 base. The CDR3 region is CASRAHGTGSYEQYF. CDR3 nucleotides: TGTGCCAGCAGGGCCCACGGGACAGGGTCCTACGAGCAGTACTTC.

J is TRBJ1-5 and V is TRBV6-1, with TRBD1 matching over 10 bases. The CDR3 totals 15 residues. Germline CDR1 is MNHNS and CDR2 is SASEGT. Trimming removed 5 bases from V and 4 bases from J; junction bases left unmatched: 5. CDR3 sequence: CASSPRTGGNQPQHF. In nucleotides, the CDR3 is TGTGCCAGCAGTCCCCGGACAGGGGGAAATCAGCCCCAGCATTTT.

This clone has a single count. The CDR3 here is CASSIQGPNTEAFF. The CDR3 nucleotides read TGTGCCAGCAGCATACAGGGACCGAACACTGAAGCTTTCTTT. V usage is TRBV28 and J usage is TRBJ1-1; TRBD1 might be the D (6 bases). Germline CDR1 is MDHEN and CDR2 is SYDVKM. The CDR3 sequence is 14 residues long. Trimming cost V 6 bases and J 1 base, with 12 bases left between them.

J is TRBJ2-7 and V is TRBV5-1; TRBD2 is a possible D gene (6 bases). The CDR3 contains 13 residues. The germline CDR1 and CDR2 sequences are SGHRS and YFSETQ. V was shortened by 7 bases and J by 6 bases, with 17 bases between the two germline ends. CDR3 coding DNA: TGCGCCAGCCGGGACTTTGAGCAACGCGAGCAGTACTTC. Translation: CASRDFEQREQYF.

For the CDR3, the DNA is TGTGCCAGCAGCTTACTTGGGACAGGGGAACAGCCCCAGCATTTT. It translates to CASSLLGTGEQPQHF. The chain carries TRBV7-8 and TRBJ1-5; TRBD1 aligns across 10 bases. V lost 2 bases to trimming and J lost 7 bases; unmatched junction nucleotides: 5. Germline V gives CDR1 SGHVS, CDR2 FQNEAQ. CDR3 size: 15 residues.

The J gene is TRBJ1-4, the V gene TRBV6-5; no clear D. This CDR3 has 14 residues. Trimming took off 2 bases at V and 10 bases at J, with 14 bases between the two ends. Germline CDR1 and CDR2: MNHEY and SVGAGI. This CDR3 reads CASSYVGRSGKLFF. CDR3 sequence (DNA): TGTGCCAGCAGTTACGTGGGCCGCTCCGGAAAACTGTTTTTT.

This clone was found a few times. This chain uses TRBV2 with TRBJ1-2, with 7 bases identical to TRBD1. The CDR3 loop spans 14 amino acids. Germline loops: CDR1 SNHLY, CDR2 FYNNEI. After removal of 1 base from V and 7 bases from J, the junction contained 6 bases not matched to a gene. As DNA, the CDR3 is TGTGCCAGCAGTGAAGACAGGGGTTTTTCTGGCTACACCTTC. Its protein is CASSEDRGFSGYTF.

V and J are TRBV6-5 and TRBJ2-3; TRBD2 matches 11 bases. This CDR3 comprises 15 residues. CDR1 and CDR2 (germline): MNHEY, SVGAGI. V shed 6 bases, J shed 4 bases, and the junction held 6 bases outside the gene matches. The CDR3 sequence is CASRTLAGVPDTQYF. Written as DNA, the CDR3 is TGTGCCAGCAGGACACTAGCGGGAGTACCAGATACGCAGTATTTT.

The rearrangement links TRBV5-1 to TRBJ2-4; a weak D match, TRBD2 (6 bases). The length of the CDR3 is 17 residues. Germline V gene lookup returns CDR1 SGHRS and CDR2 YFSETQ. With 4 bases removed from V and 8 bases from J, the gap between germline ends came to 25 bases. For the CDR3, the DNA is TGCGCCAGCAGCCCGTTGGGAGGACTAACCCCTCGCGACATTCAGTACTTC. Amino acids: CASSPLGGLTPRDIQYF.

V and J are TRBV18 and TRBJ2-3, with 11 bases identical to TRBD2. CDR3 length: 19 residues. The V gene end was trimmed by 3 bases and the J gene end by 2 bases; junction bases not matched to a gene: 13. Per the germline V gene, CDR1 is KGHSH and CDR2 is LQKENI. CDR3 in DNA: TGTGCCAGCTCACCCCTCGGGGTAGCGGGAGGGCGATACACAGATACGCAGTATTTT. This translates into CASSPLGVAGGRYTDTQYF.

The chain joins TRBV5-6 to TRBJ2-4; 8 bases agree with TRBD1. Trimming at V came to 3 bases and at J to 0 bases, leaving 5 bases not matched to a gene. The CDR3 extends over 16 amino acids. CDR1 is SGHDT and CDR2 is YYEEEE in the germline V gene. The CDR3 bases are TGTGCCAGCAGCTCGGGGGACAGGATAGCCAAAAACATTCAGTACTTC. Its translation: CASSSGDRIAKNIQYF.